These 31 T cell receptor beta chains originate from one sample sequenced in a study of identical twins. A single record per CDR3 protein comes from TCRdb applying MiXCR to the 5' RACE reads. There are fewer than 900,000 distinct CDR3 sequences in the sample; about 18% occur only once, and about an eighth lies in the top ten. This sample was also put to use in a study of T cells expressing NK-cell markers.

Sequences were obtained from PBMCs. Every receptor here comes from a woman aged 18 to 35 in good health.

In nucleotides, the CDR3 is TGTGCCAGCAGTTCCCGAGGACTAGGCGCAGATACGCAGTATTTT. It codes for CASSSRGLGADTQYF. The gene calls are TRBV12-3 or TRBV12-4 and TRBJ2-3; 7 bases agree with TRBD2. V lost 4 bases to trimming and J lost 4 bases; unmatched junction nucleotides: 8. CDR3 length: 15 amino acids.

The chain carries TRBV6-6 and TRBJ1-2; D unclear. Germline values: CDR1 MNHNY, CDR2 SVGAGI (reference sequence). The CDR3 runs 12 residues. V was cut by 5 bases and J by 5 bases, with 9 bases left in between. CDR3 sequence (DNA): TGTGCCAGCAGTCCACCCCGGTATGGCTACACCTTC. Amino acid sequence: CASSPPRYGYTF.

The table lists this clonotype with a count of one. The chain links TRBV7-6 to TRBJ2-2, with 8 bases matching TRBD1. The CDR3 spans 17 residues. The germline CDR1 and CDR2 sequences are SGHVS and FNYEAQ. With 4 bases clipped from V and 6 bases from J, the junction kept 13 bases outside the gene matches. CDR3 sequence (DNA): TGTGCCAGCAGCTCCCCAAAAATGGACAGGGCTGCCGGGGAGCTGTTTTTT. Residues: CASSSPKMDRAAGELFF.

This clonotype was seen a handful of times. The chain couples TRBV20-1 to TRBJ2-7; TRBD2 matches at 8 bases. Looked up from germline, CDR1 is DFQATT and CDR2 is SNEGSKA (reference sequence). The CDR3 totals 17 residues. Trimming removed 1 base from V and 2 bases from J; junction bases left unmatched: 13. CDR3 DNA: TGCAGTGCTAGAGCTACTCCCTCCGGGACTAGGCCCTACGAGCAGTACTTC. It yields the protein CSARATPSGTRPYEQYF.

This clonotype was observed at least ten times. The V and J genes are TRBV28 and TRBJ2-1, with a possible D match to TRBD1 (6 bases). Trimming removed 4 bases at V and 1 base at J, with 23 bases between. The CDR3 sequence is 19 residues long. Germline V lookup: CDR1 MDHEN, CDR2 SYDVKM. The chain's CDR3 is CASSSTRSRGFASYNEQFF. The CDR3 DNA sequence: TGTGCCAGCAGTTCTACTCGGTCGAGGGGGTTTGCGTCCTACAATGAGCAGTTCTTC.

This clonotype was observed a handful of times. The V and J genes are TRBV12-3 or TRBV12-4 and TRBJ2-3, with D tentatively TRBD1 (6 bases). V was cut by 6 bases and J by 2 bases, with 15 bases left in between. This CDR3 contains 15 residues. In DNA, the CDR3 is TGTGCCAGCAGGCTACAGGGTAGGGCCACAGATACGCAGTATTTT. It is translated as CASRLQGRATDTQYF.

This clonotype was found a few times. The chain employs TRBV7-2 and TRBJ2-3; the D is unclear. CDR1 is SGHTA and CDR2 is FQGNSA in the germline V gene. The V end lost 1 base, the J end lost 8 bases, and 10 bases lay between the germline ends. The CDR3 has 13 residues. The CDR3 coding sequence is TGTGCCAGCAGCTTAGGCGGAGTCGGTACGCAGTATTTT. This encodes CASSLGGVGTQYF.

The J gene is TRBJ2-7, the V gene TRBV12-3 or TRBV12-4; D is ambiguous. V was trimmed by 8 bases and J by 2 bases, leaving 10 bases between them. The CDR3 is made up of 12 amino acids. The CDR3 sequence: CASASNPYEQYF. DNA of the CDR3: TGTGCCAGCGCCTCAAATCCCTACGAGCAGTACTTC.

This clonotype was observed a handful of times. The V gene is TRBV12-3 or TRBV12-4, the J gene TRBJ2-5, with D tentatively TRBD1 or TRBD2 (5 bases each). The CDR3 has 14 amino acids. Trimming took off 3 bases at V and 4 bases at J, with 12 bases between the two ends. The CDR3 here is CASSFWGKGETQYF. The CDR3 nucleotides are TGTGCCAGCAGTTTTTGGGGGAAGGGAGAGACCCAGTACTTC.

This clonotype occurred many times. The rearrangement uses TRBV11-2 and TRBJ2-5, with 7 bases that match TRBD2. The CDR3 covers 15 residues. Germline V CDR1 and CDR2: SGHAT, FQNNGV. V dropped 6 bases and J dropped 4; count of bases not matched to a gene: 11. The CDR3 region is CASSPVFSGGETQYF. DNA of the CDR3: TGTGCCAGCAGTCCTGTCTTTTCGGGGGGAGAGACCCAGTACTTC.

This clonotype was seen a few times. The rearrangement joins TRBV5-1 to TRBJ1-4, with D tentatively TRBD1 (6 bases). V lost 4 bases to trimming and J lost 5 bases, with 12 bases between them. Germline loops: CDR1 SGHRS, CDR2 YFSETQ. This CDR3 spans 14 amino acids. The CDR3 nucleotides are TGCGCCAGCAGCCCCTCGAGGGGGAATGAAAAACTGTTTTTT. It yields the protein CASSPSRGNEKLFF.

This clonotype was seen only a few times. CDR3 sequence: CSVEGASYEQYF. CDR3 sequence (DNA): TGCAGCGTTGAGGGGGCTTCCTACGAGCAGTACTTC. This chain uses TRBV29-1 with TRBJ2-7, with D possibly TRBD1 on 6 matching bases. Germline V gene lookup returns CDR1 SQVTM and CDR2 ANQGSEA. The CDR3 length is 12 residues. V was trimmed by 3 bases and J by 1 base, leaving 7 bases between them.

There are a few counts of this clonotype. In DNA form, the CDR3 reads TGTGCCAGCAGTGAAGGCTCAGGGGTTGGGCAGTACTTC. Its protein product is CASSEGSGVGQYF. The gene calls are TRBV6-1 and TRBJ2-7; D is possibly TRBD1 (6 bases). The CDR3 is made up of 13 amino acids. Germline CDR1 and CDR2: MNHNS and SASEGT. V shed 1 base and J shed 9 bases, with 13 bases lying between them.

V usage is TRBV20-1 and J usage is TRBJ2-7; D gene unclear. Germline V lookup: CDR1 DFQATT, CDR2 SNEGSKA (reference sequence). This CDR3 contains 10 residues. V shed 0 bases and J shed 7 bases, with 4 bases lying between them. In nucleotides, the CDR3 is TGCAGTGCTAGAGACCGGGAGCAGTACTTC. It is translated as CSARDREQYF.

This clonotype was picked up a small number of times. This sequence joins TRBV7-9 and TRBJ1-1; D is unresolved. This CDR3 is built from 15 residues. CDR1 and CDR2 from the germline V gene are SEHNR and FQNEAQ (reference sequence). Trimming cost V 5 bases and J 2 bases, with 15 bases left between them. CDR3 DNA sequence: TGTGCCAGCAGCCACAGCCGCAGTCTAAACACTGAAGCTTTCTTT. Its translation: CASSHSRSLNTEAFF.

The chain has TRBV6-1 and TRBJ1-5; D might be TRBD1 (5 bases). CDR3 length equals 15 residues. V gave up 5 bases and J gave up 0 bases, with 11 bases separating them. The germline gives CDR1 MNHNS, CDR2 SASEGT. The CDR3 loop is CASSPWGDSNQPQHF. The CDR3 bases are TGTGCCAGCAGTCCCTGGGGGGATAGCAATCAGCCCCAGCATTTT.

J is TRBJ1-1 and V is TRBV6-5, with D uncertain. With 7 bases removed from V and 1 base from J, the gap between germline ends came to 16 bases. From germline, CDR1 is MNHEY and CDR2 SVGAGI. The CDR3 is 15 amino acids. CDR3 in DNA: TGTGCCAGCATTAGGTACCGGGTCGGGAACACTGAAGCTTTCTTT. The encoded protein is CASIRYRVGNTEAFF.

The J gene is TRBJ1-2, the V gene TRBV29-1; possibly TRBD1 for D (5 bases). There are 12 residues in the CDR3. V lost 7 bases and J lost 1, with 10 bases in between. Germline values: CDR1 SQVTM, CDR2 ANQGSEA. The CDR3 sequence: CSGAQGNYGYTF. The DNA for the CDR3 is TGCAGCGGAGCGCAGGGTAACTATGGCTACACCTTC.

This clonotype was seen a handful of times. The chain joins TRBV7-2 to TRBJ1-2, with D perhaps matching TRBD1 (5 bases). The CDR3 loop spans 13 amino acids. Per germline, CDR1 SGHTA and CDR2 FQGNSA. V was trimmed by 5 bases and J by 8 bases, leaving 15 bases between them. The CDR3: CASSRTGGLGYTF. CDR3 coding DNA: TGTGCCAGCAGCCGAACGGGGGGACTCGGCTACACCTTC.

This clonotype turned up a few times. This sequence joins TRBV7-2 and TRBJ2-3, with D uncertain. This CDR3 region has 12 residues. The V and J ends lost 3 bases and 7 bases respectively, with 8 bases between them. CDR1 and CDR2 from the germline V gene are SGHTA and FQGNSA. CDR3 loop: CASSFVKNTQYF. The CDR3 DNA reads as TGTGCCAGCAGCTTCGTGAAAAATACGCAGTATTTT.

This clonotype has just a few counts. The gene calls are TRBV7-9 and TRBJ2-2, with TRBD2 matching over 12 bases. V dropped 3 bases and J dropped 6; count of bases not matched to a gene: 5. Germline lookup yields CDR1 SEHNR and CDR2 FQNEAQ (reference sequence). The CDR3 consists of 16 residues. CDR3 residues: CASSFRTSGTSGELFF. The CDR3 coding sequence is TGTGCCAGCAGCTTTAGGACTAGCGGGACATCCGGGGAGCTGTTTTTT. Together with reference TRBV7-9 and TRBJ2-2, the CDR3 gives the full variable domain: DTGVSQNPRHKITKRGQNVTFRCDPISEHNRLYWYRQTLGQGPEFLTYFQNEAQLEKSRLLSDRFSAERPKGSFSTLEIQRTEQGDSAMYLCASSFRTSGTSGELFFGEGSRLTVL.

This clonotype has a count of ten or more. The J gene is TRBJ2-7, the V gene TRBV12-3 or TRBV12-4; no firm D call. The CDR3 totals 13 residues. Trimming pared 6 bases from V and 1 base from J, leaving 10 bases between. CDR3 in amino acids: CASSLMESYEQYF. Here the CDR3 DNA reads TGTGCCAGCAGCCTGATGGAGTCCTACGAGCAGTACTTC.

The V call is TRBV3-1, the J call TRBJ1-1; 8 bases are a match to TRBD1. After removal of 5 bases from V and 6 bases from J, the junction contained 8 bases not matched to a gene. CDR1 is LGHDT, CDR2 YNNKEL, per germline (reference sequence). This CDR3 comprises 14 residues. The CDR3 region is CASSFGQGSAEAFF. The CDR3 DNA follows: TGTGCCAGCAGCTTCGGACAGGGTTCGGCTGAAGCTTTCTTT.

V usage is TRBV18 and J usage is TRBJ2-2; TRBD1 matches at 8 bases. The trim removed 8 bases at V and 3 bases at J, leaving 2 bases unmatched. The germline CDR1 and CDR2 sequences are KGHSH and LQKENI. The CDR3 extends over 13 amino acids. The CDR3 DNA is TGTGCCAGCGCGACAGGGGACACCGGGGAGCTGTTTTTT. Its translation: CASATGDTGELFF.

This rearrangement joins TRBV5-1 to TRBJ2-3; TRBD1 or TRBD2 may be the D gene (5 bases each). CDR1 is SGHRS, CDR2 YFSETQ, per germline. This CDR3 comprises 14 residues. Deletions cut 4 bases from V and 4 bases from J, with 13 bases between. The CDR3 loop reads CASSPGRSPDTQYF. CDR3 bases: TGCGCCAGCAGCCCGGGACGCAGTCCAGATACGCAGTATTTT.

This clonotype appeared a few times. J is TRBJ2-4 and V is TRBV6-1; D gene ambiguous. The CDR3 loop spans 16 amino acids. Germline CDR1 and CDR2: MNHNS and SASEGT. V was cut by 6 bases and J by 1 base, with 16 bases left in between. The CDR3: CASSHGSATAKNIQYF. In nucleotides, the CDR3 is TGTGCCAGCAGCCACGGATCAGCAACTGCCAAAAACATTCAGTACTTC.

V usage is TRBV7-2 and J usage is TRBJ2-5, with 11 bases aligning to TRBD1. The CDR3 is made up of 16 amino acids. Looked up from germline, CDR1 is SGHTA and CDR2 is FQGNSA. Trimming cost V 2 bases and J 3 bases; bases outside gene matches: 5. The DNA for the CDR3 is TGTGCCAGCAGCTTATTGGGACAGGGGGTAAAAGAGACCCAGTACTTC. It specifies CASSLLGQGVKETQYF.

The rearrangement uses TRBV11-1 and TRBJ2-1; 12 bases fit TRBD2. CDR3 size: 20 residues. The V segment lost 2 bases and the J segment 0 bases; nucleotides outside the gene matches: 11. Germline CDR1 SGHAT, CDR2 FQDESV (reference sequence). The CDR3 loop is CASSLFRLAGESLSYNEQFF. CDR3 nucleotide sequence: TGTGCCAGCAGCTTATTTCGACTAGCGGGAGAGTCACTCTCCTACAATGAGCAGTTCTTC.

This clonotype showed up just a few times. The chain is built from TRBV29-1 and TRBJ1-1; maybe TRBD1 (6 bases). Deletions cut 0 bases from V and 10 bases from J, with 18 bases between. The CDR3 extends over 14 amino acids. Germline lookup yields CDR1 SQVTM and CDR2 ANQGSEA. CDR3 in amino acids: CSVEEGHRVFSAFF. The CDR3 region has the DNA TGCAGCGTTGAAGAAGGGCACAGGGTGTTTTCAGCTTTCTTT.

At least ten counts were recorded for this clonotype. V and J are TRBV20-1 and TRBJ2-3; D is perhaps TRBD2 (5 bases). Trimming took 2 bases from V and 0 from J, leaving 9 bases between them. Per the germline V gene, CDR1 is DFQATT and CDR2 is SNEGSKA (reference sequence). This CDR3 is built from 14 residues. The CDR3 DNA sequence: TGCAGTGCTAGAAATAGCGAAAGCACAGATACGCAGTATTTT. Translating it yields CSARNSESTDTQYF.

This clonotype occurred many times. This chain joins TRBV12-3 or TRBV12-4 and TRBJ1-1; D is ambiguous. V was trimmed by 6 bases and J by 4 bases, leaving 12 bases between them. There are 13 residues in the CDR3. This chain's CDR3 is CASRPLGFTEAFF. Here the CDR3 DNA reads TGTGCCAGCAGGCCTCTGGGGTTCACTGAAGCTTTCTTT.